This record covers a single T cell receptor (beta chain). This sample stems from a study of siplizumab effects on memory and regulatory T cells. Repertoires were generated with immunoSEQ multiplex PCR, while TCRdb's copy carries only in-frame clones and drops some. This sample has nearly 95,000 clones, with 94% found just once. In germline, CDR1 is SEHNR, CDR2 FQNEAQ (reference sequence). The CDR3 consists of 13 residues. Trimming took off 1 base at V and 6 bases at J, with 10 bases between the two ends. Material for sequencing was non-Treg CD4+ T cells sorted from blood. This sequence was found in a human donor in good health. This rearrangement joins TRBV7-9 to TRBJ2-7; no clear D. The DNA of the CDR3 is TGTGCCAGCAGCTTAGGGGCCGGGCGCGAGCAGTACTTC. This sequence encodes CASSLGAGREQYF.